This TCR beta chain originates from a study of cytomegalovirus exposure and HLA in healthy donors. Points from the study as a whole: Reports described diagnosis of cytomegalovirus status by the classifier as highly specific and sensitive.

Trimming left V 4 bases short and J 4 bases short, with 10 bases between. The CDR3 loop spans 13 amino acids. Germline V gene data show CDR1 as MNHEY and CDR2 as SVGAGI. Comments on this clone: Its antigen is unknown.

13 Jbeta primers and 60 Vbeta primers were used for the PCR. Clones were read by immunoSEQ multiplex PCR, and TCRdb kept only the in-frame ones, dropping some. The sample shows 90,000 to 100,000 clones, 60% to 85% of them seen only once. The chain couples TRBV6-5 to TRBJ1-2, with D possibly being TRBD1 (5 bases). Sequenced material: PBMCs. The sequence came from a woman aged 40 to 50 in good health and CMV-seronegative. The CDR3 is CASSSSGIYGYTF. In DNA, the CDR3 is TGTGCCAGCAGTTCTTCAGGGATCTATGGCTACACCTTC.